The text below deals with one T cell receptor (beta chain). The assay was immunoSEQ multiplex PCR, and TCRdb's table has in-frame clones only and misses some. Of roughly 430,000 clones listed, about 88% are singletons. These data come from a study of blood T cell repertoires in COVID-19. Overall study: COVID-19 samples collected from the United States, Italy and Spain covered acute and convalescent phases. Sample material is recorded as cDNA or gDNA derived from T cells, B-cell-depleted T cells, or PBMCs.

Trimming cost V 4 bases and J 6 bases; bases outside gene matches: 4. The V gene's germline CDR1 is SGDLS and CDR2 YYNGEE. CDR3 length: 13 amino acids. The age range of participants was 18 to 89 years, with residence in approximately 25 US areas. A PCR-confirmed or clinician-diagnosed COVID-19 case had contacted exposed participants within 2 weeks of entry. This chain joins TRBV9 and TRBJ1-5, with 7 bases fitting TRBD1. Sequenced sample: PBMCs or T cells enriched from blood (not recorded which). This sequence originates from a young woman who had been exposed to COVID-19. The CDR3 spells CASSPTGSQPQHF. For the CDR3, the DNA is TGTGCCAGCAGCCCGACAGGGTCTCAGCCCCAGCATTTT.